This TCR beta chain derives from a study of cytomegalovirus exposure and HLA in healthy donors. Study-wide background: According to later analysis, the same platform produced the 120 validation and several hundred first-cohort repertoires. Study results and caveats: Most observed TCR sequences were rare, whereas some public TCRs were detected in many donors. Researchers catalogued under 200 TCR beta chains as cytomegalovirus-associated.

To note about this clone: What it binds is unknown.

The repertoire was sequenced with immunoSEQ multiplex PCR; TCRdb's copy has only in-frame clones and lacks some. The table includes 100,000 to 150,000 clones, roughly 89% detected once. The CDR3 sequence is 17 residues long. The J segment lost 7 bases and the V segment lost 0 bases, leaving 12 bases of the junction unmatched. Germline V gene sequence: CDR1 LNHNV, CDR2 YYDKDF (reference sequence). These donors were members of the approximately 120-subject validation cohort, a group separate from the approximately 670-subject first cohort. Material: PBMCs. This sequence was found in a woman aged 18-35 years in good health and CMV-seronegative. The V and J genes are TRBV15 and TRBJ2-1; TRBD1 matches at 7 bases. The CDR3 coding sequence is TGTGCCACCAGCAGAGATAGGTGGCAGGGGGTTTTGAATGAGCAGTTCTTC. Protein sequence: CATSRDRWQGVLNEQFF.